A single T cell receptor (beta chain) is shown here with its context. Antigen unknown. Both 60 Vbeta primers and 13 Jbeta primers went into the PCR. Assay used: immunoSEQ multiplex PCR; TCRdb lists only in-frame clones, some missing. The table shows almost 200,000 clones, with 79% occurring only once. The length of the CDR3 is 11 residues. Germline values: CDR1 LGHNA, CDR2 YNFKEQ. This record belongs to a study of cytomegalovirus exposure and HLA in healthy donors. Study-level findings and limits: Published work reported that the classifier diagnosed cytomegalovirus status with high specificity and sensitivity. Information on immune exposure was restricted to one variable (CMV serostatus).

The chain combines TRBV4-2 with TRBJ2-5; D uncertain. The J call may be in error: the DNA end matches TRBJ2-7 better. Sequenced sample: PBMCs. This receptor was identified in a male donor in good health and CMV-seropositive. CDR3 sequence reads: CASSQGSEQYF. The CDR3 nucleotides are TGTGCCAGCAGCCAAGGATCCGAGCAGTACTTC.